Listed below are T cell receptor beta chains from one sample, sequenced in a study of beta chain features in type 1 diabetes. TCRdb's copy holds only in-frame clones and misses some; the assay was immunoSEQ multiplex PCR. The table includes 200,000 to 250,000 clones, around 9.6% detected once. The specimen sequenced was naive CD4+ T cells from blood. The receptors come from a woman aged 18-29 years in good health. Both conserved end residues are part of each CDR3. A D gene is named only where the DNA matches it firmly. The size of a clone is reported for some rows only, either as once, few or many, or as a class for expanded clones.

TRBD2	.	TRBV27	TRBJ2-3	TGTGCCAGCACCCGGACTAGCGGGAGTTCAGATACGCAGTATTTT	CASTRTSGSSDTQYF
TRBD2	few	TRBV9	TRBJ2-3	TGTGCCAGCAGCGTAGGCCCTAGCGGGAGGGTCACAGATACGCAGTATTTT	CASSVGPSGRVTDTQYF
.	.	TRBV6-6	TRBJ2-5	TGTGCCAGCAGTCCTATTATAGGGGCTTACCAAGAGACCCAGTACTTC	CASSPIIGAYQETQYF
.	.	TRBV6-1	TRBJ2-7	TGTGCCAGCAGCGCCCTGAGGGACGAGCAGTACTTC	CASSALRDEQYF
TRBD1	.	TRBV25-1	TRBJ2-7	TGTGCCAGCAGTATTACGGGACAGGGAAGCTCCTACGAGCAGTACTTC	CASSITGQGSSYEQYF
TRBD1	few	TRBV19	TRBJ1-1	TGTGCCAGTACGGTGGCGGGACAGGGTTTCAGAACTGAAGCTTTCTTT	CASTVAGQGFRTEAFF
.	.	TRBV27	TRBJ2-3	TGTGCCAGCAGTTTTCAGGGGGGCCTGGGCACAGATACGCAGTATTTT	CASSFQGGLGTDTQYF
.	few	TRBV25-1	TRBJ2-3	TGTGCCAGCAGTTTCGCAGGTGCAGATACGCAGTATTTT	CASSFAGADTQYF
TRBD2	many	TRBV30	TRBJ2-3	TGTGCCTGGAGTGGCATAGCGGGAGGACCGGGGACAGATACGCAGTATTTT	CAWSGIAGGPGTDTQYF
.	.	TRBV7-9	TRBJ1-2	TGTGCCAGCAGTCCCGACACTTCCCGTAACTATGGCTACACCTTC	CASSPDTSRNYGYTF
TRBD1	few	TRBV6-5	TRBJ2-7	TGTGCCAGCAGACGGACAGGGGGCCCCTACGAGCAGTACTTC	CASRRTGGPYEQYF
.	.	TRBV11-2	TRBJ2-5	TGTGCCAGCAGCTTAGATCCTAAGGCTAGGGGGACCCAGTACTTC	CASSLDPKARGTQYF
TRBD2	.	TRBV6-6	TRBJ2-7	TGTGCCAGCAGTCAAGGACTAGCGGGAGCGAAAAACTTC	CASSQGLAGAKNF
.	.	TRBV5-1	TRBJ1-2	TGCGCCAGCAGCCGGGAGGTGGCAGGCGGGGGCTACACCTTC	CASSREVAGGGYTF
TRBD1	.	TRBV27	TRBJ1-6	TGTGCCAGCAGCCCCACCGACAGGGCTCGGGGGTCACCCCTCCACTTT	CASSPTDRARGSPLHF
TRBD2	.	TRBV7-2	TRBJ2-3	TGTGCCAGCAGCTTTGCGGGGAGGGGCACAGATACGCAGTATTTT	CASSFAGRGTDTQYF
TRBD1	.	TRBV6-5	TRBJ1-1	TGTGCCAGCAGGGGCAACGGACAGGGCGGAGCTTTCTTT	CASRGNGQGGAFF
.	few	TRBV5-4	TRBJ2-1	TGTGCCAGCAGCCTCCCCGGGACTCCCGAGGGCAATGAGCAGTTCTTC	CASSLPGTPEGNEQFF
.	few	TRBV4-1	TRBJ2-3	TGCGCCAGCAGCCAAGAATCCTCCGTCTTAGATACGCAGTATTTT	CASSQESSVLDTQYF
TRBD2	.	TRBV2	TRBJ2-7	TGTGCCAGCACCCTCTCCGGAGCGGGAGTGGGGGAGCAGTACTTC	CASTLSGAGVGEQYF
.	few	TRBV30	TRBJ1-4	TGTGCCTGGAGTGTAGACAGCCTTAATGAAAAACTGTTTTTT	CAWSVDSLNEKLFF
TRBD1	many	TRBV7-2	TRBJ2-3	TGTGCCAGCAGCGCCCAATACAGGGGTACAGATACGCAGTATTTT	CASSAQYRGTDTQYF
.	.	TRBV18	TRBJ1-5	TGTGCCAGCTCGCAAAACCTGCAGGGGAATAGGGATCAGCCCCAGCATTTT	CASSQNLQGNRDQPQHF
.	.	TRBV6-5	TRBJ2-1	TGTGCCAGCAGTTACTCAGGACAGAGCGACAATGAGCAGTTCTTC	CASSYSGQSDNEQFF
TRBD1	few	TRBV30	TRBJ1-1	TGTGCCTGGTCACAGGGGAGAGGAACTGAAGCTTTCTTT	CAWSQGRGTEAFF
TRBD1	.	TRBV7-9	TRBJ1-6	TGTGCCAGCAGCGCAGCCACAGGGGGCCTACGTAATTCACCCCTCCACTTT	CASSAATGGLRNSPLHF
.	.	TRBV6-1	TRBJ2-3	TGTGCCAGCACTGAGAGCCAAGTGTCTACAGATACGCAGTATTTT	CASTESQVSTDTQYF
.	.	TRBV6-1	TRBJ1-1	TGTGCCAGCAGTGAAAGCTTCGGACTCATGAACACTGAAGCTTTCTTT	CASSESFGLMNTEAFF
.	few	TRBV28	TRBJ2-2	TGTGCCAGCAGTTTGGGGCAGTACACCGGGGAGCTGTTTTTT	CASSLGQYTGELFF
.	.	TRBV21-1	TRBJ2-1	TGTGCCAGCAGCAAAGGAACCGGGGAGCAGTTCTTC	CASSKGTGEQFF
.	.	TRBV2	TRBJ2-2	TGTGCCAGCAGTGACAACAGGGCGTGGACCGGGGAGCTGTTTTTT	CASSDNRAWTGELFF
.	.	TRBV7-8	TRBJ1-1	TGTGCCAGCAGCTTAGTGGGCAGCCGGGGCACTGAAGCTTTCTTT	CASSLVGSRGTEAFF
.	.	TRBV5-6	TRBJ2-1	TGTGCCAGCAGCCCGGTCGGGTACAATGAGCAGTTCTTC	CASSPVGYNEQFF
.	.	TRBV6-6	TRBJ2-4	TGTGCCGCGATGACAGTAGCCAAAAACATTCAGTACTTC	CAAMTVAKNIQYF
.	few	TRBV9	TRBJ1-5	TGTGCCAGCAGCGGAACAGGGAAGGAGGATCAGCCCCAGCATTTT	CASSGTGKEDQPQHF
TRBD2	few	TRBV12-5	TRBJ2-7	TGTGCTAGTGGTTTGTTTAGCGGGAGAGAATACGAGCAGTACTTC	CASGLFSGREYEQYF
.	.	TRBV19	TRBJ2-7	TGTGCCAGTAGTGCGCCGGGGTTTAGCTCCTACGAGCAGTACTTC	CASSAPGFSSYEQYF
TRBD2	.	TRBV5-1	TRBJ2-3	TGCGCCAGCAGCTTGGGACTAGCGGATCCGGGGGATACGCAGTATTTT	CASSLGLADPGDTQYF
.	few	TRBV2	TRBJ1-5	TGTGCCAGCAGTGAAGGTCGGGGCAATCAGCCCCAGCATTTT	CASSEGRGNQPQHF
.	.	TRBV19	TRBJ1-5	TGTGCCAGTAGTATATCGGGAAAGAATCAGCCCCAGCATTTT	CASSISGKNQPQHF
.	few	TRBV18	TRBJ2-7	TGTGCCAGCTCACGAAACGGACAGCCCTACGAGCAGTACTTC	CASSRNGQPYEQYF
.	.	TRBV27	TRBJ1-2	TGTGCCAGCAGTTTATCGTTCGGGGGTCCCGGCGGCTACACCTTC	CASSLSFGGPGGYTF
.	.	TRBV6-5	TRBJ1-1	TGTGCCAGCAGTTACCGGGCCCTTTTAACGGGGACTGAAGCTTTCTTT	CASSYRALLTGTEAFF
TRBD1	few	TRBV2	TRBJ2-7	TGTGCCAGCAGTGAGATTGGGACAGGGTCATCCTACGAGCAGTACTTC	CASSEIGTGSSYEQYF
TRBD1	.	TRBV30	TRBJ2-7	TGTGCCTGGAGTCCCGCGGGACAGGGGTACGAGCAGTACTTC	CAWSPAGQGYEQYF
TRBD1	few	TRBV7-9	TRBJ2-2	TGTGCCAGCAGCTTAGTTCCAGGGGGCCGGACCGGGGAGCTGTTTTTT	CASSLVPGGRTGELFF
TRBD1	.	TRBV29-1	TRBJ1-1	TGCAGCGTGTCTGCCCACGGACAGGGGATAGGGGTGGCTTTCTTT	CSVSAHGQGIGVAFF
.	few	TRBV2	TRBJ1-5	TGTGCCAGTCCTGGACGGGACAATCAGCCCCAGCATTTT	CASPGRDNQPQHF
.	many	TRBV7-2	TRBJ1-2	TGTGCCAGCAGCTTAGGGGGCCCTGGCTACACCTTC	CASSLGGPGYTF
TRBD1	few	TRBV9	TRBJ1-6	TGTGCCAGCAGCGTAGCCTCAGGGGGAACTTCACCCCTCCACTTT	CASSVASGGTSPLHF
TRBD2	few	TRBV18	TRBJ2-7	TGTGCCAGCTCACCACCAACTAGCGGGGGCCGGGAGCAGTACTTC	CASSPPTSGGREQYF
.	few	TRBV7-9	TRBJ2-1	TGTGCCAGCAGCTTAACGGGAGCCTACAATGAGCAGTTCTTC	CASSLTGAYNEQFF
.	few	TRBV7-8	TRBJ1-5	TGTGCCAGCAGCTCGTTACCCCAGGGTCAGCCCCAGCATTTT	CASSSLPQGQPQHF